This TCR beta chain was documented in a study of T cell responses to AZD1222 COVID-19 vaccine. Across the study: Second-dose timings of about 4 or about 12 weeks were pooled. Notes on the study in general: Regions 160-218 and 743-854 dominated among vaccine-associated CD4 TCRs spanning spike. Donors, mostly white British, included more females; clonal diversity was possibly underestimated. Among spike-specific TCRs, nearly half reportedly target unmutated variant regions.

Only a few counts were recorded for this clone. Its antigen is currently unknown. The method was immunoSEQ multiplex PCR; TCRdb's version includes in-frame clones alone and lacks a portion of them. The data hold 150,000 to 200,000 clones, with approximately 90% observed a single time. In germline, CDR1 is MDHEN, CDR2 SYDVKM. The CDR3 has 13 amino acids. V shed 1 base and J shed 4 bases, with 5 bases lying between them. The chain links TRBV28 to TRBJ1-5; D call uncertain. This specimen was peripheral blood, taken on day 0 of AZD1222 vaccination. This clonotype was obtained from an adult in good health. CDR3: CASSLLGNQPQHF. The CDR3 DNA sequence: TGTGCCAGCAGTTTATTAGGGAATCAGCCCCAGCATTTT.